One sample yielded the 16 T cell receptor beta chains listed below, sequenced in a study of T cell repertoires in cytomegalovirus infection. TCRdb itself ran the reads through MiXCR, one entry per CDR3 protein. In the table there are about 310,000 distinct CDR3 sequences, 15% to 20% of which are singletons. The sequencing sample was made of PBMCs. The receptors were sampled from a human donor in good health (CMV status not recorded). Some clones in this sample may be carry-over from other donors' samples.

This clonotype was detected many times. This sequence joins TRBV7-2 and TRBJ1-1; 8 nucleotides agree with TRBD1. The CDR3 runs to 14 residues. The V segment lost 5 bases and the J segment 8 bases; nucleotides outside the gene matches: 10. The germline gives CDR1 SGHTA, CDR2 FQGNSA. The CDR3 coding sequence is TGTGCCAGCAGCCCCCCCAGGGGGCTAATGGAAGCTTTCTTT. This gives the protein CASSPPRGLMEAFF.

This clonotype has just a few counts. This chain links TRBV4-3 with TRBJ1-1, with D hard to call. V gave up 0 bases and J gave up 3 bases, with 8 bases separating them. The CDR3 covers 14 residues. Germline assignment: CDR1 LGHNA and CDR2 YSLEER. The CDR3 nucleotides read TGCGCCAGCAGCCAAGATCGGGGAGACACTGAAGCTTTCTTT. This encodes CASSQDRGDTEAFF.

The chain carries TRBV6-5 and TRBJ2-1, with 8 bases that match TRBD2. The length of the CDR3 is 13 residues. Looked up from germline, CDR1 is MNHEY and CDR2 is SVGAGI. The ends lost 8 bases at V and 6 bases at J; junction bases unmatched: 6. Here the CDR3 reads CASRGGRLNEQFF. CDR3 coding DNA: TGTGCCAGCCGGGGGGGGCGCCTCAATGAGCAGTTCTTC.

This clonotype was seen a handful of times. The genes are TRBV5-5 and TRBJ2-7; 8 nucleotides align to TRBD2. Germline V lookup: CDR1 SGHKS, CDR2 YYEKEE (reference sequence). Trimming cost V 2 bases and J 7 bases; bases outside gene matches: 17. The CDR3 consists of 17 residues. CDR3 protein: CASSLILLGRGAIEQYF. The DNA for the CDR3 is TGTGCCAGCAGCTTAATTCTCTTGGGGCGGGGGGCCATTGAGCAGTACTTC.

Here the CDR3 reads CASSGGQVYGYTF. In DNA, the CDR3 is TGTGCCAGCAGTGGGGGACAGGTCTATGGCTACACCTTC. The V and J genes are TRBV2 and TRBJ1-2; TRBD1 matches 8 bases. The V gene end was trimmed by 4 bases and the J gene end by 4 bases; junction bases not matched to a gene: 2. Looked up from germline, CDR1 is SNHLY and CDR2 is FYNNEI. The CDR3 is made up of 13 amino acids.

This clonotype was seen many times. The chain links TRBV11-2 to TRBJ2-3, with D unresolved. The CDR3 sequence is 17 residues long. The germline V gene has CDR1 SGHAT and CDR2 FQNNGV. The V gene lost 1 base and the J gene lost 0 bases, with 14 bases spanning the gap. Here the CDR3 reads CASSLALGLHSTDTQYF. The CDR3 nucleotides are TGTGCCAGCAGCTTAGCTTTAGGGCTACACAGCACAGATACGCAGTATTTT.

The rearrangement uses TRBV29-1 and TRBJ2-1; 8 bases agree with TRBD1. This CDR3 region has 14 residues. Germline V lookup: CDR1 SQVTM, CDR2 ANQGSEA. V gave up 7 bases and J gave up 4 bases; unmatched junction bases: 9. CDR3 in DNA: TGCAGCGCCCAAGGACAGGGAAATTACAATGAGCAGTTCTTC. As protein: CSAQGQGNYNEQFF.

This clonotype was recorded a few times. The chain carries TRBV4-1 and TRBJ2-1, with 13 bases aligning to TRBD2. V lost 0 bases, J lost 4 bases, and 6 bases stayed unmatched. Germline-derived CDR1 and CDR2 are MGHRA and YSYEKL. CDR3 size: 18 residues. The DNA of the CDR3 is TGCGCCAGCAGCCAAGATCCGACTAGCGGGGGGAGGTACAATGAGCAGTTCTTC. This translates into CASSQDPTSGGRYNEQFF.

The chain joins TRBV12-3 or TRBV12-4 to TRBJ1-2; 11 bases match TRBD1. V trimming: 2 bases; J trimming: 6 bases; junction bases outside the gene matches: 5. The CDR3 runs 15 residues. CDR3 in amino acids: CASSLLPGQGDGYTF. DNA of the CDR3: TGTGCCAGCAGTTTATTGCCGGGACAGGGGGATGGCTACACCTTC.

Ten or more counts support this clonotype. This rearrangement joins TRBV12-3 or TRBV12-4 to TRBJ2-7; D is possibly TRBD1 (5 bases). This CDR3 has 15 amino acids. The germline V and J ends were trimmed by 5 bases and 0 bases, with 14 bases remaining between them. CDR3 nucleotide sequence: TGTGCCAGCAGTCCGCGGCAGGGCCTCTCCTACGAGCAGTACTTC. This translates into CASSPRQGLSYEQYF.

The CDR3 DNA reads TGTGCCAGCAGCCCCAGACAGGGAAACATGAACACTGAAGCTTTCTTT. Translated, it gives CASSPRQGNMNTEAFF. This chain joins TRBV7-2 and TRBJ1-1, with 7 nucleotides matching TRBD1. The CDR3 loop spans 16 amino acids. Germline V gene data show CDR1 as SGHTA and CDR2 as FQGNSA. With V trimmed by 5 bases and J by 0 bases, 9 bases remained unmatched. Full variable domain (remainder filled in from reference TRBV7-2 and TRBJ1-1): GAGVSQSPSNKVTEKGKDVELRCDPISGHTALYWYRQSLGQGLEFLIYFQGNSAPDKSGLPSDRFSAERTGGSVSTLTIQRTQQEDSAVYLCASSPRQGNMNTEAFFGQGTRLTVV.

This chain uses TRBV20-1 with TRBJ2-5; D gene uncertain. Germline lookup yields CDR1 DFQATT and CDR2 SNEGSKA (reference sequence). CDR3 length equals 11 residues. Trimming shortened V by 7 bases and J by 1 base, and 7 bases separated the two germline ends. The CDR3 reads CSVDAQETQYF. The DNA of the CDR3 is TGCAGTGTGGACGCCCAAGAGACCCAGTACTTC.

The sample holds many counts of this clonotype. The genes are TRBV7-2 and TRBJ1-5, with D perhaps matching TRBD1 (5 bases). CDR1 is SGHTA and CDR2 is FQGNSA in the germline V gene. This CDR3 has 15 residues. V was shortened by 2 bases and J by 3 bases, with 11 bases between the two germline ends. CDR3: CASSLYQGNNQPQHF. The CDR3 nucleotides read TGTGCCAGCAGCTTATATCAGGGAAACAATCAGCCCCAGCATTTT.

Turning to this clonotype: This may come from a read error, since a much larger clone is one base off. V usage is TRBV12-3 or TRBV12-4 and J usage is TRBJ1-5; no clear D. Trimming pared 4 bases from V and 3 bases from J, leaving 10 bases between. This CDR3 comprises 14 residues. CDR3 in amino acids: CASSSGLFNQPQHF. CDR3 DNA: TGTGCCAGCAGTTCCGGACTGTTCAATCAGCCCCAGCATTTT.

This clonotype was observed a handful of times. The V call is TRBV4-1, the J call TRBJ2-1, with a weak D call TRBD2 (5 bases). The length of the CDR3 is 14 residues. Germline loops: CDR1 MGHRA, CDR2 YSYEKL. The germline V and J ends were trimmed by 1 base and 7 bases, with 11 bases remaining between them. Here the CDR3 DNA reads TGCGCCAGCAGCCAAGGAGGGTCGGGAAATGAGCAGTTCTTC. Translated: CASSQGGSGNEQFF.

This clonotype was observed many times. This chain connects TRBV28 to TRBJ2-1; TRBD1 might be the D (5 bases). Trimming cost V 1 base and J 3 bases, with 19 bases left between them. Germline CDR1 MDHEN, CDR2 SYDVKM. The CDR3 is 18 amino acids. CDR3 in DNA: TGTGCCAGCAGTTTATATCAGGGCCCAACAGCCAACTACAATGAGCAGTTCTTC. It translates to CASSLYQGPTANYNEQFF.